A selection of T cell receptor beta chains follows, all from one sample in a study of beta chain features in type 1 diabetes. The assay was immunoSEQ multiplex PCR, and TCRdb's table has in-frame clones only and misses some. The sample consists of 350,000 or so clones, 15% to 20% of them appearing once. Specimen: naive CD4+ T cells from blood. The receptor source for this set is a young woman in good health. CDR3s include the opening cysteine and the closing phenylalanine or tryptophan. D genes are given only for firm matches. Clone size is stated in some rows and not others, as once, few, many or a class when expanded.

V gene	J gene	D gene	clone size	CDR3 DNA	CDR3 protein
TRBV29-1	TRBJ2-1	TRBD2	few	TGCAGCGTTATAGCGGGAGGGAATGAGCAGTTCTTC	CSVIAGGNEQFF
TRBV29-1	TRBJ1-2	NA	NA	TGCAGCGTTGAGTGGGGCGGCTACACCTTC	CSVEWGGYTF
TRBV29-1	TRBJ2-2	NA	few	TGCAGCGTTGGGGGGCAGCCCAACACCGGGGAGCTGTTTTTT	CSVGGQPNTGELFF
TRBV7-6	TRBJ2-2	TRBD1	NA	TGTGCCAGCAGCTTAGTCCAGGGGGCTGCCGGGGAGCTGTTTTTT	CASSLVQGAAGELFF
TRBV5-5	TRBJ2-1	TRBD1	NA	TGTGCCAGCAGCATGGGACAGTCCTACAATGAGCAGTTCTTC	CASSMGQSYNEQFF
TRBV28	TRBJ2-7	NA	few	TGTGCCAGCAGTCCTCGCTACGAGCAGTACTTC	CASSPRYEQYF
TRBV19	TRBJ2-7	NA	NA	TGTGCCAGCATGGGAGGGGGCTACGAGCAGTACTTC	CASMGGGYEQYF
TRBV11-1	TRBJ2-1	TRBD1	NA	TGTGCCAGCAGCCTTGGACAGGGGGGCGTTGAGCAGTTCTTC	CASSLGQGGVEQFF
TRBV7-9	TRBJ2-1	TRBD1	few	TGTGCCAGCAGCCCGGGACAGGGAGGAAATGAGCAGTTCTTC	CASSPGQGGNEQFF
TRBV11-3	TRBJ2-7	NA	NA	TGTGCCAGCAGCTTAGGACAAGGGAGAAAGTCCTACGAGCAGTACTTC	CASSLGQGRKSYEQYF
TRBV9	TRBJ2-7	TRBD2	few	TGTGCCAGCAGCGTAGATAAGGGAGGGCCCTACGAGCAGTACTTC	CASSVDKGGPYEQYF
TRBV7-2	TRBJ2-7	TRBD2	NA	TGTGCCAGCAGCTCTGGACTAGCGGGGATCTACGAGCAGTACTTC	CASSSGLAGIYEQYF
TRBV14	TRBJ1-6	NA	few	TGTGCCAGCAGCCGCGCCCTTTCACCCCTCCACTTT	CASSRALSPLHF
TRBV5-8	TRBJ1-2	NA	few	TGTGCCAGCAGTTCGGGGAGTAACTATGGCTACACCTTC	CASSSGSNYGYTF
TRBV30	TRBJ1-2	TRBD1	NA	TGTGCCTGGGTGACAGGGGCCTATGGCTACACCTTC	CAWVTGAYGYTF
TRBV20-1	TRBJ2-5	NA	few	TGCAGTGCTAGACTAGAAGAGTCCCAGTACTTC	CSARLEESQYF
TRBV30	TRBJ2-1	NA	NA	TGTGCCTGGAGTGTACGGGTGGGAGCGTGGTTCTTC	CAWSVRVGAWFF
TRBV2	TRBJ2-7	NA	NA	TGTGCCAGCAGGCAGGACAGCTACGAGCAGTACTTC	CASRQDSYEQYF
TRBV7-2	TRBJ1-5	TRBD1	NA	TGTGCCAGCAGCTTAACAGGGGGCCCTCAGCCCCAGCATTTT	CASSLTGGPQPQHF
TRBV9	TRBJ2-1	NA	NA	TGTGCCAGCACCCTAGGGGGGGGAACCTCCTACAATGAGCAGTTCTTC	CASTLGGGTSYNEQFF
TRBV18	TRBJ2-7	NA	NA	TGTGCCAGCTCACCAGGGCCTATCTACGAGCAGTACTTC	CASSPGPIYEQYF
TRBV9	TRBJ2-1	TRBD2	few	TGTGCCAGCAGCGTTGGAGCTAGCGGGAGTAATGAGCAGTTCTTC	CASSVGASGSNEQFF
TRBV15	TRBJ2-2	TRBD1	NA	TGTGCCACCAGCAGAGTGCGGGCAGGGGGCTCGAACACCGGGGAGCTGTTTTTT	CATSRVRAGGSNTGELFF
TRBV7-2	TRBJ2-3	TRBD2	NA	TGTGCCAGCAGCATAAGACTAGCGGGGGGGGCAGATACGCAGTATTTT	CASSIRLAGGADTQYF
TRBV6-5	TRBJ1-5	NA	once	TGTGCCAGCAGTCCCCTTAGGGGTTATCAGCCCCAGCATTTT	CASSPLRGYQPQHF
TRBV7-2	TRBJ2-7	TRBD2	few	TGTGCCAGCAGCTTAAGACTAGCGGGAGGGCCCAGCGAGCAGTACTTC	CASSLRLAGGPSEQYF
TRBV30	TRBJ1-1	TRBD1	NA	TGTGCCTTACACAGGGGCGCGGACACTGAAGCTTTCTTT	CALHRGADTEAFF
TRBV5-6	TRBJ2-1	NA	NA	TGTGCCAGCAGCTCTGGTAGTTTCTACAATGAGCAGTTCTTC	CASSSGSFYNEQFF
TRBV11-2	TRBJ2-7	TRBD1	few	TGTGCCAGCAGCCCTTGGGACAGGGGGCACGAGCAGTACTTC	CASSPWDRGHEQYF
TRBV7-6	TRBJ2-5	TRBD2	NA	TGTGCCAGCAGCTTAGGGCCCGCTTTAGCGGGGGGGCCGCAGACCCAGTACTTC	CASSLGPALAGGPQTQYF
TRBV18	TRBJ2-1	TRBD1	NA	TGTGCCAGCTCACCAGACAGGGCCCACAATGAGCAGTTCTTC	CASSPDRAHNEQFF
TRBV11-2	TRBJ1-6	NA	few	TGTGCCAGCAGCCTTACAGAGGGTTCACCCCTCCACTTT	CASSLTEGSPLHF
TRBV9	TRBJ1-4	NA	NA	TGTGCCAGCAGCCCTCCGGGACTGGATGAAAAACTGTTTTTT	CASSPPGLDEKLFF
TRBV4-1	TRBJ2-7	TRBD2	NA	TGCGCCAGCAGCCAAGGCGGGAGTAAATACGAGCAGTACTTC	CASSQGGSKYEQYF
TRBV7-3	TRBJ1-6	NA	few	TGTGCCAGCAGCTTAAATAGAGGATCACCCCTCCACTTT	CASSLNRGSPLHF
TRBV11-3	TRBJ2-1	TRBD2	NA	TGTGCCAGCAGCTGGGGACTAGCCCCCAATGAGCAGTTCTTC	CASSWGLAPNEQFF
TRBV4-1	TRBJ1-2	TRBD1	few	TGCGCCAGCAGCCCAGGGGGCACTGGTGGCTACACCTTC	CASSPGGTGGYTF
TRBV7-2	TRBJ2-7	NA	few	TGTGCCAGCAGCTTAGGAGGGCCCTCCTACGAGCAGTACTTC	CASSLGGPSYEQYF
TRBV5-1	TRBJ2-5	TRBD2	NA	TGCGCCAGCAGCTTAGCGGGAGGAACCCAAGAGACCCAGTACTTC	CASSLAGGTQETQYF
TRBV27	TRBJ1-5	TRBD1	NA	TGTGCCAGCAAAATCCAGGGGGTTGGTCAGCCCCAGCATTTT	CASKIQGVGQPQHF